This TCR beta chain came from a study of cytomegalovirus exposure and HLA in healthy donors (dated by TCRdb to 2017 to 2019). In terms of the full investigation: An earlier analysis of 587 of the donors reported approximately 260 Gb of sequence data and about 120 million unique TCR beta sequences obtained from some 200 million T cells. A separate validation cohort of 100 to 150 different subjects was used in addition to the roughly 720-subject first cohort. Typing coverage differed by locus: A, B, C, DRB1 and DQB1 were typed in roughly 629-630 donors, DQA1 in about 550, DPA1 in approximately 600, and DPB1 in just under 490. Rather than drawing on any new phenotypic data, the later analysis identified candidate immune exposures from TCR beta sequences and the way those sequences occurred across donors. On average, around 240,000 unique TCR beta nucleotide sequences were sequenced per donor among more than 350 genotyped donors of the cohort, with about 17% of those sequences being non-productive. In an earlier analysis of several hundred of the donors, high-throughput TCR beta sequencing was used to judge whether each TCR beta V gene segment behaved as functional or pseudogenic. The genetic ancestry cluster associated with self-reported Caucasian donors included approximately 85% of the 350 to 500 genotyped donors. A later analysis re-analyzed previously published TCR beta repertoires from 500 to 700 donors and added high-resolution HLA genotyping to study TCR occurrence patterns. All discovery cohort repertoires had been generated on a single sequencing platform. Genome-wide SNP genotypes for about three fifths of the roughly 670 donors were used in a later genetic analysis, which treated that subset as a discovery cohort. Alongside the repertoire data, information on donor age, sex, ethnicity and CMV serostatus was compiled. To predict cytomegalovirus infection status, the study combined high-throughput TCR immunosequencing, statistical association of individual TCRs with disease status, and machine learning. Several DR-DQ haplotypes were treated as single units for association and clustering because of strong linkage in the cohort. HLA typing included class I and class II loci at four-digit resolution. The study was designed to test whether signatures of past pathogen exposure could be identified by cataloging public T cell receptors. An early release that covered fewer than 800 HLA-typed donors contained about 300 gigabases of sequencing data and about 93 million unique TCR sequences. Using immunosequencing, the study profiled T cell repertoires from around 680 subjects and related those repertoires to cytomegalovirus serostatus.

The method behind the library was the immunoSEQ multiplex PCR assay. A mixture of 60 forward primers for TCR Vbeta segments and 13 reverse primers for TCR Jbeta segments was used in the multiplex PCR. Amplification of the CDR3 region of rearranged TCR beta genes was performed with a multiplex PCR assay on genomic DNA. The Illumina HiSeq System was used to sequence the amplified TCR beta libraries as 87-base-pair reads. The paper's processing steps were these. A later analysis counted tens of millions of unique TCR beta chains across the 700 or so repertoires, and some 11 million of these chains were shared by at least two donors. Raw reads were error-corrected and collapsed into unique sequences by a nearest-neighbor algorithm in which closely related sequences were merged to remove PCR and sequencing errors. Alignment of CDR3 sequences to IMGT reference sequences was used to assign V, D and J gene segments. Each retained sequence needed at least a six-nucleotide match to both a V gene segment and a J gene segment. A rearrangement was called productive if the CDR3 had no stop codons and remained in frame with V and J, and every other rearrangement was called non-productive. CDR3 was defined according to IMGT convention as the region running from the second conserved V-encoded cysteine to the conserved J-encoded phenylalanine. The earlier analysis of roughly 590 of the donors excluded any sequence lacking an unambiguous match to a single V gene segment. An earlier analysis of several hundred of the donors called V segments functional above 56.7% productive rearrangements and segregating when the between-donor standard deviation exceeded 5%. A statistical classification framework was built for diagnosing cytomegalovirus status from the catalog of TCR beta chain sequences. V and J gene assignment, in a later analysis, came from comparing TCR nucleotide sequences with IMGT/GENE-DB human TR gene sequences. A later analysis assigned CDR3 sequences and most-parsimonious VDJ recombination scenarios with the TCRdist pipeline. In a later analysis, every TCR beta chain was defined by the combination of its CDR3 amino acid sequence and its V-gene family, and reads without a unique V-gene family were dropped. In a later analysis, approximately 590 highly shared, low-generation-probability nucleotide sequences were removed to address suspected cross-contamination and a sequencing artifact. In a later analysis, a clonal expansion index for each public chain was calculated from normalized within-repertoire ranks of inferred template counts. Generation probabilities in a later analysis came from a VDJ recombination model fitted to out-of-frame rearrangements, and those results were checked against IGoR. A later analysis scored TCR-TCR, TCR-HLA and TCR-CMV co-occurrence with hypergeometric tests, applying a repertoire-size bias correction to TCR pairs. To estimate false discovery rates, a later analysis permuted the HLA or CMV assignments 20 times. In a later analysis, co-occurring TCRs were grouped using DBSCAN, with TCRdist sequence similarity added in when clustering inside HLA-allele-positive subsets. Repertoires with fewer than 30,000 or more than 120,000 public chains, plus five repertoires with anomalous nucleotide sharing, were excluded from co-occurrence clustering. This is the immuneACCESS table as TCRdb keeps it, with only in-frame sequences that have V and J called. A part of the clones is gone; compared with another copy, unresolved V genes explain less than half, and the rest is unexplained. The V and J calls and clone size are taken from that table; D and trimming were inferred from the DNA. The sample data list roughly 230,000 clones, and more than 70% of these were observed just once. The ten largest clones capture more than 0.45% of the sample.

Remarks on this clone: Its cognate antigen has yet to be identified. Base qualities are not recorded, but no much larger clone differs from it by a single base.

The cohort was made up of 650 to 700 healthy bone marrow donors. All cohort members were sampled while nominally healthy, although unrecorded immune exposures were likely present. The donor was CMV seronegative and belonged to the group of 350 or so seronegative cohort members. A peripheral blood sample was collected from each donor, and TCR beta sequencing was performed on peripheral blood mononuclear cells. The Qiagen DNeasy Blood Extraction Kit was used to extract genomic DNA from the blood cell samples. What the research found in general, with its limitations: The only immune exposure information available for the cohort was CMV serostatus. The study gave a list of over 150 TCR beta chains associated with cytomegalovirus. Because the 87-base-pair reads could not distinguish some IMGT-functional V segments, including TRBV6-2 and TRBV6-3, those segments were excluded. Most CMV-associated TCR beta chains appeared to be HLA-restricted in a later analysis, and the HLA associations seemed to be driven largely by CMV exposure. The authors suggested that the approach could potentially be generalized to other disease states and immunological phenotypes. A cluster of highly shared sequence variants was judged likely to be a technical artifact of the sequencing pipeline. Some 16 rarely observed V segments, including chromosome 9 orphons, were excluded from the earlier analysis of approximately 600 of the donors because counts were too low. In this cohort, only TCR beta chains were sequenced, and detectable features were limited by the absence of alpha or paired-chain data. In a later analysis, the rate of TCR association differed among HLA loci, with DRB1 alleles having the most associated TCRs and HLA-C alleles having the fewest. V-gene and J-gene trimming of TCR beta chains was associated with a missense DCLRE1C variant in a later genetic analysis, and the association was replicated in an independent cohort. A further reported finding was that TCR beta sequences accurately predicted the HLA-A and HLA-B alleles for most subjects in the first cohort. In a later analysis, over 15,000 TCR beta sequences were associated with specific HLA alleles at a false discovery rate of 0.05. In both the original and validation cohorts, the classifier was reported to diagnose cytomegalovirus status with high specificity and sensitivity. In a later genetic analysis, fewer N-insertions in productive TCRs were reported among donors in an Asian-associated ancestry cluster than the roughly 700-donor mean. An earlier analysis of 587 of the donors showed that most TCR beta V segments appeared in productive rearrangements either about 87% or about 30% of the time, which broadly matched IMGT annotations. While some public TCRs were present in many individuals, most TCR sequences turned up only very rarely across donors. Sequencing depth was assumed to be roughly uniform across donors in the presence/absence analyses, though that assumption may not hold. A later analysis found that HLA-associated TCR beta chains were more clonally expanded and had lower generation probabilities than equally common non-associated chains. According to a later analysis, parvovirus B19, influenza, CMV and Epstein-Barr virus appeared linked to several top co-occurrence clusters. In vitro tests confirmed that a few of the cytomegalovirus-associated TCR beta chains recognize cytomegalovirus antigens. Linkage disequilibrium might explain the correlated functional status among segregating V segments, but an unknown experimental factor could not be ruled out. Because HLA typing was unavailable for some donors at each locus, only the typed subset was used in association tests. Assigning TCR associations to individual alleles was difficult when HLA alleles, especially DR and DQ, strongly co-occurred.

CDR1 WSHSY and CDR2 SAAADI were looked up in the germline V gene. The CDR3 holds 12 amino acids from the cysteine to the phenylalanine. Only CDR3 DNA is held: 36 bases, read in frame from base 1. V is clipped by 6 bases and J by 7 bases, and the sequence between their germline boundaries is 9 bases long. What was sequenced was PBMCs. The TCR was taken from a boy between 5 and 17 years old in good health and CMV-seronegative. The receptor chain draws on TRBV10-2 and TRBJ2-2; no D gene is confidently identified. The nucleotide sequence reads TGCGCCAGCAGATTACATGGCGGGGAGCTGTTTTTT. It encodes CASRLHGGELFF.